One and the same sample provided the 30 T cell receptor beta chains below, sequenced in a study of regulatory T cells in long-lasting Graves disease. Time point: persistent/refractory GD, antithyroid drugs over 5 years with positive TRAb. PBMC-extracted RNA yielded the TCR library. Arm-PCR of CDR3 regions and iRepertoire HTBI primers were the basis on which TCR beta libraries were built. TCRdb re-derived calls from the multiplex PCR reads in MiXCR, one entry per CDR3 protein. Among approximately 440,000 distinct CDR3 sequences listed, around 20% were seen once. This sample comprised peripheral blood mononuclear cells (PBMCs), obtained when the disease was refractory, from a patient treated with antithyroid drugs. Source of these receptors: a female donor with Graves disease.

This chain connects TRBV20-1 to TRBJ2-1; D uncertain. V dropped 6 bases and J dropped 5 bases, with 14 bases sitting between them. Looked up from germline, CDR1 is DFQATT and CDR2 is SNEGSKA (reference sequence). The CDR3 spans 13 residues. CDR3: CSALSWPHNEQFF. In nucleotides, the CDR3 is TGCAGTGCGCTCTCATGGCCCCACAATGAGCAGTTCTTC.

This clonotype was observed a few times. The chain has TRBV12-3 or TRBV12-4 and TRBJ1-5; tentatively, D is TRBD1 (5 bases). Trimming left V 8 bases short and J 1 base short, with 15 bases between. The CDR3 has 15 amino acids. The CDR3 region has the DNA TGTGCCAGCTCCGCCCATGGGGGAAGCAATCAGCCCCAGCATTTT. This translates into CASSAHGGSNQPQHF.

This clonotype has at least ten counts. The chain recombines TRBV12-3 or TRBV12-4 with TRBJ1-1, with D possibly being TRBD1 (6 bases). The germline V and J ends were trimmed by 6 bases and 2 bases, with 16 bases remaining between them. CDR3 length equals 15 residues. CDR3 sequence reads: CASRSDRRRNTEAFF. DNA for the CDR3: TGTGCCAGCAGGAGTGACAGGCGGCGAAACACTGAAGCTTTCTTT.

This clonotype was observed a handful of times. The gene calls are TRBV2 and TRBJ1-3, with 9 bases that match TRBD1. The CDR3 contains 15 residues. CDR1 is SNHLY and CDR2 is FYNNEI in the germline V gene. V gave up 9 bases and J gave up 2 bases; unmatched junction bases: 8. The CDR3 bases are TGTGCCAGTAAGACAGGGGGACACACTGGAAACACCATATATTTT. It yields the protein CASKTGGHTGNTIYF.

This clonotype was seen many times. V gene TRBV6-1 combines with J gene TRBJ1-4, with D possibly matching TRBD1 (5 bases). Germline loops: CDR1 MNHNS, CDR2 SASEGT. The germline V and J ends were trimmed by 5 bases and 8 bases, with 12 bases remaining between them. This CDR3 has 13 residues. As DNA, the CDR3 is TGTGCCAGCAGTCGGGCCGGGGGAGAAAAACTGTTTTTT. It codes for CASSRAGGEKLFF.

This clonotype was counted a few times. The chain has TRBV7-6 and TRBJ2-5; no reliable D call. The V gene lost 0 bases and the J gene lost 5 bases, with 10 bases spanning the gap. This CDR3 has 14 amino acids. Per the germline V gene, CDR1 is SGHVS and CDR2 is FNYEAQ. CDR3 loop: CASSLAVSRETQYF. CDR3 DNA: TGTGCCAGCAGCTTAGCCGTTAGCCGGGAGACCCAGTACTTC.

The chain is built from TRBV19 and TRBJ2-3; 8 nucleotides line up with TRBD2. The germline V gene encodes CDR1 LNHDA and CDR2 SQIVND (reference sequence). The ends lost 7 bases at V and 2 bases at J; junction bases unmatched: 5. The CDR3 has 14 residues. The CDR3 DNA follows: TGTGCCAGTAAGCGGACTAGCTTCACAGATACGCAGTATTTT. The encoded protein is CASKRTSFTDTQYF. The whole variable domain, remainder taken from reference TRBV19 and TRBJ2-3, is DGGITQSPKYLFRKEGQNVTLSCEQNLNHDAMYWYRQDPGQGLRLIYYSQIVNDFQKGDIAEGYSVSREKKESFPLTVTSAQKNPTAFYLCASKRTSFTDTQYFGPGTRLTVL.

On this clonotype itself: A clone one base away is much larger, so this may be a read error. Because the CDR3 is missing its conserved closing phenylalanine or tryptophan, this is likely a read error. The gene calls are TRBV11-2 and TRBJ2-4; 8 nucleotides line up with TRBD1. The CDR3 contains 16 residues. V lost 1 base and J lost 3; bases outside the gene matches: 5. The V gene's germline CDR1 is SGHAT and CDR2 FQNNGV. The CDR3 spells CASSLGRGLGKNIQYS. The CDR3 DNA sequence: TGTGCCAGCAGCTTAGGCAGGGGGCTCGGCAAAAACATTCAGTACTCC.

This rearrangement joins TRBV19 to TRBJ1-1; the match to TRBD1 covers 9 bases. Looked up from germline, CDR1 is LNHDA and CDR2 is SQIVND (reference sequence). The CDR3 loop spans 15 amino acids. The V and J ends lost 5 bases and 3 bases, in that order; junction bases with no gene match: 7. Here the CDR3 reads CASSSPGQGYTEAFF. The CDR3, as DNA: TGTGCCAGTAGTTCTCCGGGACAGGGTTACACTGAAGCTTTCTTT.

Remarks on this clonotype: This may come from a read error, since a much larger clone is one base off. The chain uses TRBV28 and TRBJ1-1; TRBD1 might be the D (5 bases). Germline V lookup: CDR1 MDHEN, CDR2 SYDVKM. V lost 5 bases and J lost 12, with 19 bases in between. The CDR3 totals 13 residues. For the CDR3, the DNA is TGTGCCAGCAGTAGAGGGGCCCACCCCGAATCTTTCTTT. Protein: CASSRGAHPESFF.

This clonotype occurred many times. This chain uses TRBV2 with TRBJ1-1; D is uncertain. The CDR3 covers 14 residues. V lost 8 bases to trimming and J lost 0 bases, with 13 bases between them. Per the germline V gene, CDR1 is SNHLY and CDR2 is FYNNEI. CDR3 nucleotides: TGTGCCAGCGGAAGGCGGCAGCTGAACACTGAAGCTTTCTTT. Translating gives CASGRRQLNTEAFF. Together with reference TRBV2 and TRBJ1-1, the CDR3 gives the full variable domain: EPEVTQTPSHQVTQMGQEVILRCVPISNHLYFYWYRQILGQKVEFLVSFYNNEISEKSEIFDDQFSVERPDGSNFTLKIRSTKLEDSAMYFCASGRRQLNTEAFFGQGTRLTVV.

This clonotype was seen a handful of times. CDR3 bases: TGTGCCACCAGATTCGGGGTTGCTGAAAAACTGTTTTTT. It specifies CATRFGVAEKLFF. V and J are TRBV15 and TRBJ1-4; D gene ambiguous. The CDR3 spans 13 residues. The V gene's germline CDR1 is LNHNV and CDR2 YYDKDF (reference sequence). V lost 6 bases and J 7 bases, leaving 12 bases between the germline ends.

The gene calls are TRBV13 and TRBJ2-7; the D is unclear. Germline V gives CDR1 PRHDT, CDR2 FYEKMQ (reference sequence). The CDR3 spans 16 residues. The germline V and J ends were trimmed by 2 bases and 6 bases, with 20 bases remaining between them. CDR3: CASSLRQEVVSGEQYF. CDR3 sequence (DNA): TGTGCCAGCAGCTTAAGGCAAGAGGTGGTGTCGGGCGAGCAGTACTTC.

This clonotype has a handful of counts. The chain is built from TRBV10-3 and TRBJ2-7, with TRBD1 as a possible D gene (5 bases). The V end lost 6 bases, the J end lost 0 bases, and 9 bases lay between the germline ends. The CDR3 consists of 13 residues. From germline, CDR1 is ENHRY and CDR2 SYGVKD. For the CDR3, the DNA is TGTGCCATCAGCCGACAGAGCTCCTACGAGCAGTACTTC. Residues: CAISRQSSYEQYF.

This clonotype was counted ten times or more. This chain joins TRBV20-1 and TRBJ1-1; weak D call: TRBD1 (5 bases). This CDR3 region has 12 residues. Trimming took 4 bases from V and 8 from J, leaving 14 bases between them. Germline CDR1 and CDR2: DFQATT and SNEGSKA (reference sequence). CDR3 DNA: TGCAGTGCTAAGCAGGGAGTTATGGAAGCTTTCTTT. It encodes CSAKQGVMEAFF.

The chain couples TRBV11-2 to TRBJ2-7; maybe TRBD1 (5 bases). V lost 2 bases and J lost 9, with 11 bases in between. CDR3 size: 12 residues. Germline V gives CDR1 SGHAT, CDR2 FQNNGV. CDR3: CASSLSTGRQYF. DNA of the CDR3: TGTGCCAGCAGCTTATCTACAGGACGGCAGTACTTC. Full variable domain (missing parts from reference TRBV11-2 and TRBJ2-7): EAGVAQSPRYKIIEKRQSVAFWCNPISGHATLYWYQQILGQGPKLLIQFQNNGVVDDSQLPKDRFSAERLKGVDSTLKIQPAKLEDSAVYLCASSLSTGRQYFGPGTRLTVT.

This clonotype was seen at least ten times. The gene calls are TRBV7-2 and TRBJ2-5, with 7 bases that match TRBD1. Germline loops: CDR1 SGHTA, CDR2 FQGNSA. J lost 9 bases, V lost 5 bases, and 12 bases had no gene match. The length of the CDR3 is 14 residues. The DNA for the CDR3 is TGTGCCAGCAGCCCGGGACAGACCTCGAGTGCCCAGTACTTC. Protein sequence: CASSPGQTSSAQYF. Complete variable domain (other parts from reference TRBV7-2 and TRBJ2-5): GAGVSQSPSNKVTEKGKDVELRCDPISGHTALYWYRQSLGQGLEFLIYFQGNSAPDKSGLPSDRFSAERTGGSVSTLTIQRTQQEDSAVYLCASSPGQTSSAQYFGPGTRLLVL.

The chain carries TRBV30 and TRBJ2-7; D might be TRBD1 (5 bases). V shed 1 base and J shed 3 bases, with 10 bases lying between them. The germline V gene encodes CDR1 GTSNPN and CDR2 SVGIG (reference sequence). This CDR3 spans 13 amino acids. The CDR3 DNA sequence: TGTGCCTGGAGTGAAAAGGGGATCTACGAGCAGTACTTC. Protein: CAWSEKGIYEQYF. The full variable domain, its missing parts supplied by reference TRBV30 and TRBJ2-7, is SQTIHQWPATLVQPVGSPLSLECTVEGTSNPNLYWYRQAAGRGLQLLFYSVGIGQISSEVPQNLSASRPQDRQFILSSKKLLLSDSGFYLCAWSEKGIYEQYFGPGTRLTVT.

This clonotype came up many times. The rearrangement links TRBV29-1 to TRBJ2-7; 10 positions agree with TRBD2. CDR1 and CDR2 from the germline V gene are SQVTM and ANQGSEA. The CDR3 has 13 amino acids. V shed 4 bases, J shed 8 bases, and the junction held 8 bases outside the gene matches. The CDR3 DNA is TGCAGCGTTGCGCTAGCGGGGGCCAAGCAGCAGTACTTC. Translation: CSVALAGAKQQYF.

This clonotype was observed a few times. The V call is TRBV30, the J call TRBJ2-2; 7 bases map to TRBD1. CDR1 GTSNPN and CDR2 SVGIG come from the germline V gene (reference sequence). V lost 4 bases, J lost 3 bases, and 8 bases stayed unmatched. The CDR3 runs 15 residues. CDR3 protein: CAWKLRDRHTGELFF. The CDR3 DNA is TGTGCCTGGAAGCTCCGGGACAGACACACCGGGGAGCTGTTTTTT.

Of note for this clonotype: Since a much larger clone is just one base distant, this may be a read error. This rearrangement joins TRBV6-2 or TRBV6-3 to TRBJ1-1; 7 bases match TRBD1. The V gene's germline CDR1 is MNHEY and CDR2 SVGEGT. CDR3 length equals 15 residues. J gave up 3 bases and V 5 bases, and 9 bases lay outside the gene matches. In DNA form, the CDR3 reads TGTGCCAGCAGTCCTCCACAGGGGAGGTACACTGAAGCTTTCTTT. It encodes CASSPPQGRYTEAFF.

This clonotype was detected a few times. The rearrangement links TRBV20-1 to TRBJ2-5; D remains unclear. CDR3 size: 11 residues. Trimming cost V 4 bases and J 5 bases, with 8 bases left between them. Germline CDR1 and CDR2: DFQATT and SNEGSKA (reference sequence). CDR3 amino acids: CSATILETQYF. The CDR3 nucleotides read TGCAGTGCTACGATATTGGAGACCCAGTACTTC.

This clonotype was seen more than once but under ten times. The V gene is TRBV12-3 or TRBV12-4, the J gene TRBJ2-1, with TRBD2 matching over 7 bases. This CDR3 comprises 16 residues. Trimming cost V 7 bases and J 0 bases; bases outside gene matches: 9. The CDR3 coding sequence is TGTGCCAGCACCCTTACACTAGCGCGCTCCTACAATGAGCAGTTCTTC. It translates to CASTLTLARSYNEQFF.

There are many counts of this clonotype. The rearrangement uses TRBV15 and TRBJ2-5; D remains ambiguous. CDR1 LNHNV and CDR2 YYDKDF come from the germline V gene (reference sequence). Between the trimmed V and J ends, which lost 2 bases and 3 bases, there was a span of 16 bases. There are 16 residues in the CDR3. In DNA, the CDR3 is TGTGCCACCAGCAGATTCACAGTAGGGCCCGAAGAGACCCAGTACTTC. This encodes CATSRFTVGPEETQYF.

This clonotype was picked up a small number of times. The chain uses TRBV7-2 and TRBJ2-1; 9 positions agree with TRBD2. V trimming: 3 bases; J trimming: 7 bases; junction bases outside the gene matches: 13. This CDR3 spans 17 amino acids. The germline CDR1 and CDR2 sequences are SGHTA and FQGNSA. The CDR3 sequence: CASSLYFGGRARNEQFF. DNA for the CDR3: TGTGCCAGCAGCTTGTATTTCGGCGGGAGGGCGAGGAATGAGCAGTTCTTC.

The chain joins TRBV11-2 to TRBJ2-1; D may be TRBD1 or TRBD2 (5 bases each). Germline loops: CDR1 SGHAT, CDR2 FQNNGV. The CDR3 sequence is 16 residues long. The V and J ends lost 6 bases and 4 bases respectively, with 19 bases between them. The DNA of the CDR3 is TGTGCCAGCAGGTCAGGGACCGGGAAACCTTACAATGAGCAGTTCTTC. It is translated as CASRSGTGKPYNEQFF.

This CDR3 reads CASSFLAGTTYEQYF. The CDR3, as DNA: TGTGCCAGCTCATTTTTAGCGGGGACAACCTACGAGCAGTACTTC. This rearrangement joins TRBV18 to TRBJ2-7; 8 bases fit TRBD2. J lost 2 bases, V lost 5 bases, and 8 bases had no gene match. Per the germline V gene, CDR1 is KGHSH and CDR2 is LQKENI. The CDR3 is 15 amino acids. Complete variable domain (other parts from reference TRBV18 and TRBJ2-7): NAGVMQNPRHLVRRRGQEARLRCSPMKGHSHVYWYRQLPEEGLKFMVYLQKENIIDESGMPKERFSAEFPKEGPSILRIQQVVRGDSAAYFCASSFLAGTTYEQYFGPGTRLTVT.

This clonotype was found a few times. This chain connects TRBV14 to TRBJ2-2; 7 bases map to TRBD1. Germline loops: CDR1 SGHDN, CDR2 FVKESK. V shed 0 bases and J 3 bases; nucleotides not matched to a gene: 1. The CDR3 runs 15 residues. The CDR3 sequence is CASSQEQGYTGELFF. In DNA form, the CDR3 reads TGTGCCAGCAGCCAAGAACAGGGGTACACCGGGGAGCTGTTTTTT.

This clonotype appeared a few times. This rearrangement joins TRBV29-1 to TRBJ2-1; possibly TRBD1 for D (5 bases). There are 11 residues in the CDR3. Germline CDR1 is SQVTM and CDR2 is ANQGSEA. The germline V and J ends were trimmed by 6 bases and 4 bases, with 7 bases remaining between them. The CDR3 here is CSVQGYNEQFF. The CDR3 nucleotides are TGCAGCGTCCAGGGTTACAATGAGCAGTTCTTC.

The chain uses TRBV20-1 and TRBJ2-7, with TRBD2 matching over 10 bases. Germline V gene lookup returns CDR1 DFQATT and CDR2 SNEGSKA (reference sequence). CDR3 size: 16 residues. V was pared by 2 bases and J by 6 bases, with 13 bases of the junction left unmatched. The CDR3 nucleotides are TGCAGTGCTAGAATGAGCGGGAGGGCCTTTTCTGGCGAGCAGTACTTC. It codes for CSARMSGRAFSGEQYF.